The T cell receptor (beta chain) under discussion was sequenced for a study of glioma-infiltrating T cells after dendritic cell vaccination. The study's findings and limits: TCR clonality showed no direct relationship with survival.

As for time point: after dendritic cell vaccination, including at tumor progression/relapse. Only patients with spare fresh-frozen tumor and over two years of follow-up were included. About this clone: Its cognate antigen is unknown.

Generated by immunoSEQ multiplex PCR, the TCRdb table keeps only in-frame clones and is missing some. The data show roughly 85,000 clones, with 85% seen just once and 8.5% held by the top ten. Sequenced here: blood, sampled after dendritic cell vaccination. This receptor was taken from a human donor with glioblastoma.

CDR3 region: CAWSVAGGTSEQFF. CDR3 nucleotide sequence: TGTGCCTGGAGTGTAGCGGGAGGGACGTCTGAGCAGTTCTTC. This chain joins TRBV30 and TRBJ2-1, with TRBD2 matching over 10 bases. Trimming removed 0 bases from V and 9 bases from J; junction bases left unmatched: 5. Germline V gives CDR1 GTSNPN, CDR2 SVGIG (reference sequence). The CDR3 extends over 14 amino acids.